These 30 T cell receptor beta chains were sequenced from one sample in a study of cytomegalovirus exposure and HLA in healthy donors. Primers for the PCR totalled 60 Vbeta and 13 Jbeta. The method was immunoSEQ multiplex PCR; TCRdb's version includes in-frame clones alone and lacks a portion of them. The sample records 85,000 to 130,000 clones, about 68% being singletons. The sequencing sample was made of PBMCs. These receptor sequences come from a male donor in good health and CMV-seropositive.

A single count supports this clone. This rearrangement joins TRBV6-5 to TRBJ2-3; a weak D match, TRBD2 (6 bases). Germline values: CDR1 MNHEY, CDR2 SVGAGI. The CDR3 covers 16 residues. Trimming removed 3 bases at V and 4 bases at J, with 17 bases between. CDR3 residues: CASSYYSAGTSDTQYF. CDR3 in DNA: TGTGCCAGCAGTTATTACAGCGCGGGGACCTCAGATACGCAGTATTTT.

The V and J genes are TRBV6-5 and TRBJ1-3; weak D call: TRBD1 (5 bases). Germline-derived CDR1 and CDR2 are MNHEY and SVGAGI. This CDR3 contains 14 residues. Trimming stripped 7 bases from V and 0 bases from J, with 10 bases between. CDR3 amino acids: CASTLQASGNTIYF. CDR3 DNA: TGTGCCAGCACTTTACAGGCCTCTGGAAACACCATATATTTT.

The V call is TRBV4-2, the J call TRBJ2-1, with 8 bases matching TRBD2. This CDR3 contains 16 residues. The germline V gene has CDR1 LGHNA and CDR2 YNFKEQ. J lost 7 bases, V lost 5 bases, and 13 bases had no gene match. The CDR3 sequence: CASSTPGLGLKNEQFF. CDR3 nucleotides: TGTGCCAGCAGCACACCGGGACTAGGGCTAAAAAATGAGCAGTTCTTC.

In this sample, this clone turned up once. The CDR3 spells CAWRDSYPSGYTF. In DNA form, the CDR3 reads TGTGCCTGGAGAGACTCCTACCCTAGTGGCTACACCTTC. The chain is built from TRBV30 and TRBJ1-2; D gene ambiguous. Trimming removed 3 bases from V and 7 bases from J, with 15 bases in between. Germline CDR1 and CDR2: GTSNPN and SVGIG (reference sequence). This CDR3 spans 13 amino acids.

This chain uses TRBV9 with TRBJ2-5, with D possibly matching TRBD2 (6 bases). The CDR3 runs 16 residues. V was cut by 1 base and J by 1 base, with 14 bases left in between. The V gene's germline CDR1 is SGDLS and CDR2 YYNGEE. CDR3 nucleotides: TGTGCCAGCAGCGTAAGGGGAGGCGGATTCCAAGAGACCCAGTACTTC. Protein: CASSVRGGGFQETQYF.

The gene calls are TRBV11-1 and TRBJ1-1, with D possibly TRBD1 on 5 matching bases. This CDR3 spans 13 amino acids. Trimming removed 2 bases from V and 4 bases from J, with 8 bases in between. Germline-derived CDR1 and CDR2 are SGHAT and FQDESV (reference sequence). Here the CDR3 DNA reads TGTGCCAGCAGCTTACGCCAGGGCACTGAAGCTTTCTTT. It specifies CASSLRQGTEAFF.

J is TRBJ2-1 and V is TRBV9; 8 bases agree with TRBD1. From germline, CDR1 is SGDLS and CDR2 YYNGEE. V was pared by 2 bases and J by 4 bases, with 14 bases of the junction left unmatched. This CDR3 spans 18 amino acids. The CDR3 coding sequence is TGTGCCAGCAGCGTGAATCACCTTCCGGGACAGGTTTACAATGAGCAGTTCTTC. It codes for CASSVNHLPGQVYNEQFF.

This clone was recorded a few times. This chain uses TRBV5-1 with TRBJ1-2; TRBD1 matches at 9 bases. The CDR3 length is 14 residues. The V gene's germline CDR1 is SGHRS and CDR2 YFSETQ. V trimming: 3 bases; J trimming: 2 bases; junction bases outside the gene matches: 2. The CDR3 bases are TGCGCCAGCAGCTGGGACAGGGAAAACTATGGCTACACCTTC. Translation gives CASSWDRENYGYTF. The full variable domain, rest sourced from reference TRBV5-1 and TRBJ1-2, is KAGVTQTPRYLIKTRGQQVTLSCSPISGHRSVSWYQQTPGQGLQFLFEYFSETQRNKGNFPGRFSGRQFSNSRSEMNVSTLELGDSALYLCASSWDRENYGYTFGSGTRLTVV.

CDR3 region: CASSSTGLAGGTDTQYF. CDR3 coding DNA: TGTGCCAGCAGCTCAACAGGACTAGCGGGGGGCACAGATACGCAGTATTTT. The chain links TRBV7-9 to TRBJ2-3; the match to TRBD2 covers 13 bases. Germline V CDR1 and CDR2: SEHNR, FQNEAQ (reference sequence). The CDR3 is made up of 17 amino acids. J was trimmed by 1 base and V by 4 bases; bases with no gene match: 5.

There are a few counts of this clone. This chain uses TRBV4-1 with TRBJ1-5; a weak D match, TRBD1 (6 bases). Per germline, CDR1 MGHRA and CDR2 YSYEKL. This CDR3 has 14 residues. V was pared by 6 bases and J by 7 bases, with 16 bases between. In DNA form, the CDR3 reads TGCGCCAGCAGACAACAGGGATCCGGCCAGCCCCAGCATTTT. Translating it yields CASRQQGSGQPQHF.

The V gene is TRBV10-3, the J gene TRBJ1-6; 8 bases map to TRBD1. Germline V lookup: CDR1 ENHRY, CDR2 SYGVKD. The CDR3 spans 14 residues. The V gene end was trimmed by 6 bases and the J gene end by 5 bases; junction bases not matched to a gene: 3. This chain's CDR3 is CAISPGQDNSPLHF. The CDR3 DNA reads TGTGCCATCAGCCCGGGACAGGATAATTCACCCCTCCACTTT.

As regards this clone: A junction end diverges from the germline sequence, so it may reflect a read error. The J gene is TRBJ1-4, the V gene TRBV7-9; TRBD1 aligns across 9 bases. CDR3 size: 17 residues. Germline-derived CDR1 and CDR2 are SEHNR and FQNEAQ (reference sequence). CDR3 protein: CSSSQTSRQGGHEKLFF. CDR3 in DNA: TGTTCCAGCAGCCAAACCTCTCGACAGGGGGGTCATGAAAAACTGTTTTTT.

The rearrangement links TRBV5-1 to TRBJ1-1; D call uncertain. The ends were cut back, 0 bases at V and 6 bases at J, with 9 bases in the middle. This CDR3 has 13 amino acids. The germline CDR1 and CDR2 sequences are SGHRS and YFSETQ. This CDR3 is CASSLAEDAEAFF. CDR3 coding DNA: TGCGCCAGCAGCTTGGCCGAGGATGCTGAAGCTTTCTTT.

CDR3 region: CSVGTGGNYGYTF. CDR3 bases: TGCAGCGTTGGTACAGGGGGAAACTATGGCTACACCTTC. The chain recombines TRBV29-1 with TRBJ1-2, with 8 bases fitting TRBD1. Per the germline V gene, CDR1 is SQVTM and CDR2 is ANQGSEA. The CDR3 consists of 13 residues. The V gene end was trimmed by 4 bases and the J gene end by 2 bases; junction bases not matched to a gene: 3.

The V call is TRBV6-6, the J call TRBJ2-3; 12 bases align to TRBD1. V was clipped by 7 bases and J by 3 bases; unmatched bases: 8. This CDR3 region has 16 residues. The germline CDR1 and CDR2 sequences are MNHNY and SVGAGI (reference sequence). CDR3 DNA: TGTGCCAGCAAAAACCGGGACAGGGGGCTGACAGATACGCAGTATTTT. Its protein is CASKNRDRGLTDTQYF.

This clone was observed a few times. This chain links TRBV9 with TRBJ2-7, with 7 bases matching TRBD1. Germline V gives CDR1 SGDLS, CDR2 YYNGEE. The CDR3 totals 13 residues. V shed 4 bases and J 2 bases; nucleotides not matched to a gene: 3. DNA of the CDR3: TGTGCCAGCAGCAGGGGGACAGCCTACGAGCAGTACTTC. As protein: CASSRGTAYEQYF.

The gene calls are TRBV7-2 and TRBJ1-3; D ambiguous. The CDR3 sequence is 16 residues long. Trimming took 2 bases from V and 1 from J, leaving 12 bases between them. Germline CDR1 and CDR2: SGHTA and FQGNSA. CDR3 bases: TGTGCCAGCAGCTTATTTGGTATCGGGTCTGGAAACACCATATATTTT. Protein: CASSLFGIGSGNTIYF.

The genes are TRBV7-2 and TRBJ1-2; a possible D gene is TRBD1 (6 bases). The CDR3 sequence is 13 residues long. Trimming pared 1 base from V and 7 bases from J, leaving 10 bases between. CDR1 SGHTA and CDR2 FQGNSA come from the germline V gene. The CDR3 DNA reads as TGTGCCAGCAGCTTAGACAGGGTTAGTGGCTACACCTTC. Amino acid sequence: CASSLDRVSGYTF.

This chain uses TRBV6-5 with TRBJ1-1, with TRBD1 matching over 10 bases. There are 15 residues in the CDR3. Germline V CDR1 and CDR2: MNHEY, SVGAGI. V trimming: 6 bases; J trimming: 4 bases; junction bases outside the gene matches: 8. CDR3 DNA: TGTGCCAGCAGACGACAGGGGGCGCCTCTCACTGAAGCTTTCTTT. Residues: CASRRQGAPLTEAFF.

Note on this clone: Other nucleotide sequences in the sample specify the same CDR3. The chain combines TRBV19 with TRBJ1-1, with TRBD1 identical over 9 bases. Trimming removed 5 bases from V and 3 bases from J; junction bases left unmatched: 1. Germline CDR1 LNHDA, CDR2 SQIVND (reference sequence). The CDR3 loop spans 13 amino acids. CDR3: CASSRDRDTEAFF. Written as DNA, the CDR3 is TGTGCCAGTAGTCGGGACAGGGACACTGAAGCTTTCTTT.

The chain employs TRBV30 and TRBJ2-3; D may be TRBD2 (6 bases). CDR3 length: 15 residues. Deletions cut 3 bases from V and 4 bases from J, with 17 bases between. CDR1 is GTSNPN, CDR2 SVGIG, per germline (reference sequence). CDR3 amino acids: CAWRRLDFFADTQYF. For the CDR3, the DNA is TGTGCCTGGAGACGACTAGACTTTTTCGCAGATACGCAGTATTTT.

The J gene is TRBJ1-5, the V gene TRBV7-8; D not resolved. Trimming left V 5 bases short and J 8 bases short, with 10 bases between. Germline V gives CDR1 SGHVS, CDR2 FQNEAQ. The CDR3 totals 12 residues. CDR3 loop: CASSRVREPQHF. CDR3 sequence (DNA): TGTGCCAGCAGCCGCGTTCGGGAGCCCCAGCATTTT.

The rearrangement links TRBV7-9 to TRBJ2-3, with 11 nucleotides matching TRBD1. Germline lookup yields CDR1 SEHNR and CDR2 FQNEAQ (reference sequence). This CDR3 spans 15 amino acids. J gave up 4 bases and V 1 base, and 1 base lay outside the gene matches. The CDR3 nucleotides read TGTGCCAGCAGCTTAGGGACAGGGGGCGCAGATACGCAGTATTTT. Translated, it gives CASSLGTGGADTQYF. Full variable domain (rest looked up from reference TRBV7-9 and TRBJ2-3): DTGVSQNPRHKITKRGQNVTFRCDPISEHNRLYWYRQTLGQGPEFLTYFQNEAQLEKSRLLSDRFSAERPKGSFSTLEIQRTEQGDSAMYLCASSLGTGGADTQYFGPGTRLTVL.

Here the CDR3 DNA reads TGTGCCAGCAGTGAAGCGGCGACAGGGAAGAGCAATCAGCCCCAGCATTTT. This sequence encodes CASSEAATGKSNQPQHF. The genes are TRBV6-1 and TRBJ1-5, with 7 nucleotides matching TRBD1. The V segment lost 0 bases and the J segment 1 base; nucleotides outside the gene matches: 6. Germline CDR1 is MNHNS and CDR2 is SASEGT. CDR3 length: 17 residues.

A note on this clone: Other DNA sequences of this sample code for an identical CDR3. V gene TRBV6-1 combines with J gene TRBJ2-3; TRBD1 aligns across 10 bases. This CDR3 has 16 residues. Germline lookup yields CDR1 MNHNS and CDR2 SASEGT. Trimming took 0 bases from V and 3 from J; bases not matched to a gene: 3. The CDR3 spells CASSEARGQGTDTQYF. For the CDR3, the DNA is TGTGCCAGCAGTGAAGCCCGGGGACAGGGGACAGATACGCAGTATTTT.

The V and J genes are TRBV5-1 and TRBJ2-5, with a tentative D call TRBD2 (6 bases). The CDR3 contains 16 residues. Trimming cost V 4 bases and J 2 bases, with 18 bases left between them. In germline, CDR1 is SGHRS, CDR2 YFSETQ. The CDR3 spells CASSPTGGRSQETQYF. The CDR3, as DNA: TGCGCCAGCAGCCCCACCGGGGGAAGGAGTCAAGAGACCCAGTACTTC.

The CDR3 nucleotides read TGTGCCAGCAGTACAGGACAGGGCCTAAGGGGTAATGAAAAACTGTTTTTT. It is translated as CASSTGQGLRGNEKLFF. The chain recombines TRBV27 with TRBJ1-4, with 8 nucleotides matching TRBD1. The trim removed 5 bases at V and 4 bases at J, leaving 12 bases unmatched. Germline-derived CDR1 and CDR2 are MNHEY and SMNVEV (reference sequence). The CDR3 covers 17 residues.

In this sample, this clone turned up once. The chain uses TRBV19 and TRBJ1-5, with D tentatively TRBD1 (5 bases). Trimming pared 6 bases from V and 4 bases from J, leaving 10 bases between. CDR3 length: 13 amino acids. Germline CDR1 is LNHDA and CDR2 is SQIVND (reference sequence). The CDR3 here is CASRDRQNQPQHF. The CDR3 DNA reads TGTGCCAGTAGAGACAGACAGAATCAGCCCCAGCATTTT.

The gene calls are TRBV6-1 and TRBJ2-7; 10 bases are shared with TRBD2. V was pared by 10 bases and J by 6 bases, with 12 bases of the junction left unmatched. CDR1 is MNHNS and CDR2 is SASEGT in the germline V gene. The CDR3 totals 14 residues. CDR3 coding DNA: TGTGCCACCCTGAGAGGAGCGGGGGGGTTCGAGCAGTACTTC. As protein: CATLRGAGGFEQYF.

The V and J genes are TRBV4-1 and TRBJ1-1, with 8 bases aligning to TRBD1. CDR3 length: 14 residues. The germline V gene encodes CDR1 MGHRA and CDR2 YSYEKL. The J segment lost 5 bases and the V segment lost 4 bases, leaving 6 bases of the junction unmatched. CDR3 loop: CASSPTGGRTEAFF. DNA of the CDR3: TGCGCCAGCAGCCCAACAGGGGGACGGACTGAAGCTTTCTTT.